The 11 T cell receptor beta chains presented below share a single source sample, sequenced in a study of blood T cell repertoires in COVID-19. The assay was immunoSEQ multiplex PCR, and TCRdb's table has in-frame clones only and misses some. The sample has 170,000 or so clones, more than 75% seen once; the top ten hold roughly 2.5%. The sample taken for sequencing was peripheral blood. The receptors here all came from a man aged 35 to 55 with active or convalescent COVID-19.

This clone came up once. The J gene is TRBJ2-7, the V gene TRBV7-8; D remains unclear. Germline CDR1 reads SGHVS; CDR2 reads FQNEAQ. V was pared by 6 bases and J by 1 base, with 10 bases between. The CDR3 consists of 13 residues. The CDR3 is CASRAAASYEQYF. The DNA of the CDR3 is TGTGCCAGCAGGGCGGCAGCTTCCTACGAGCAGTACTTC.

The V gene is TRBV19, the J gene TRBJ1-5, with 8 bases identical to TRBD1. The CDR3 is 18 residues long. J was trimmed by 3 bases and V by 6 bases; bases with no gene match: 16. CDR1 and CDR2 (germline): LNHDA, SQIVND (reference sequence). The CDR3 spells CASRQKQGAEGANQPQHF. The DNA of the CDR3 is TGTGCCAGTAGGCAAAAGCAGGGGGCAGAGGGGGCCAATCAGCCCCAGCATTTT.

Concerning this clone itself: This same CDR3 is encoded by further DNA sequences in the sample. The chain joins TRBV29-1 to TRBJ2-5; no clear D gene. Germline loops: CDR1 SQVTM, CDR2 ANQGSEA. The V end was cut by 4 bases, the J end by 2 bases, with 8 bases between. CDR3 size: 12 residues. Written as DNA, the CDR3 is TGCAGCGTTGGAGTGACACAAGAGACCCAGTACTTC. Translating gives CSVGVTQETQYF.

Here the CDR3 reads CASRLALRGTSRNEQFF. CDR3 in DNA: TGTGCAAGTCGCTTAGCTCTTAGGGGGACTAGTCGGAATGAGCAGTTCTTC. The chain couples TRBV12-2 to TRBJ2-1; TRBD2 is taken as the D call from the table, unchecked against the DNA. TRBV12-2 is labeled a pseudogene. The CDR3 runs to 17 residues.

Only one count was recorded for this clone. The chain couples TRBV2 to TRBJ1-1; 8 bases are a match to TRBD1. Per germline, CDR1 SNHLY and CDR2 FYNNEI. V shed 4 bases, J shed 3 bases, and the junction held 7 bases outside the gene matches. CDR3 length equals 15 residues. The chain's CDR3 is CASSAAGGAYTEAFF. CDR3 coding DNA: TGTGCCAGCAGTGCTGCAGGGGGCGCGTACACTGAAGCTTTCTTT. The variable domain in full, with the rest retrieved from reference TRBV2 and TRBJ1-1, is EPEVTQTPSHQVTQMGQEVILRCVPISNHLYFYWYRQILGQKVEFLVSFYNNEISEKSEIFDDQFSVERPDGSNFTLKIRSTKLEDSAMYFCASSAAGGAYTEAFFGQGTRLTVV.

V gene TRBV10-3 combines with J gene TRBJ1-1; TRBD1 aligns across 8 bases. Per germline, CDR1 ENHRY and CDR2 SYGVKD. The CDR3 consists of 14 residues. With 4 bases clipped from V and 0 bases from J, the junction kept 1 base outside the gene matches. For the CDR3, the DNA is TGTGCCATCAGTGGACAGGGGTTGAACACTGAAGCTTTCTTT. Its translation is CAISGQGLNTEAFF.

V usage is TRBV9 and J usage is TRBJ1-5; no reliable D call. V gave up 0 bases and J gave up 0 bases, with 7 bases separating them. Germline lookup yields CDR1 SGDLS and CDR2 YYNGEE. The CDR3 covers 15 residues. In DNA, the CDR3 is TGTGCCAGCAGCGTAGGGGAGATTAGCAATCAGCCCCAGCATTTT. This sequence encodes CASSVGEISNQPQHF.

This chain uses TRBV18 with TRBJ1-4; 7 positions agree with TRBD1. Germline V gene sequence: CDR1 KGHSH, CDR2 LQKENI. The V and J ends lost 5 bases and 8 bases, in that order; junction bases with no gene match: 5. This CDR3 contains 13 residues. The CDR3 reads CASSSTGEEKLFF. CDR3 in DNA: TGTGCCAGCTCATCCACAGGGGAGGAAAAACTGTTTTTT.

This clone came up once. The J gene is TRBJ2-1, the V gene TRBV30; 10 nucleotides match TRBD2. This CDR3 is 13 amino acids long. The germline CDR1 and CDR2 sequences are GTSNPN and SVGIG (reference sequence). The ends lost 7 bases at V and 7 bases at J; junction bases unmatched: 7. CDR3: CASDSGGINEQFF. The DNA for the CDR3 is TGTGCCTCAGATAGCGGGGGGATAAATGAGCAGTTCTTC.

This clone was seen only a few times. V usage is TRBV15 and J usage is TRBJ1-2, with 7 bases fitting TRBD1. Germline trimming cut 0 bases from V and 3 bases from J; bases unmatched to any gene: 1. CDR1 is LNHNV and CDR2 is YYDKDF in the germline V gene (reference sequence). This CDR3 region has 14 residues. The CDR3 DNA sequence: TGTGCCACCAGCAGAGAGCAGGGGGACTATGGCTACACCTTC. It yields the protein CATSREQGDYGYTF.

This clone was counted between two and nine times. The chain is built from TRBV6-5 and TRBJ1-5, with D possibly being TRBD1 (5 bases). The V end lost 2 bases, the J end lost 5 bases, and 10 bases lay between the germline ends. Germline V gives CDR1 MNHEY, CDR2 SVGAGI. The CDR3 has 14 amino acids. The CDR3 loop reads CASSYGGEDQPQHF. DNA for the CDR3: TGTGCCAGCAGTTACGGAGGGGAGGATCAGCCCCAGCATTTT.